The clone carrying this TCR beta chain showed up many times. The data belong to a study of T cells in Graves' hyperthyroidism and ophthalmopathy. Amplification of TCR beta CDR3 regions used RNA as the template. Primed by the HTBI set, a first-round RT-PCR was run on the TCR CDR3. TCRdb fed the multiplex PCR reads into MiXCR, producing one record per CDR3 protein. This table holds 400,000 or so distinct CDR3 sequences, around 15% found once. In making diagnoses, clinical symptoms, serum thyroxine and TRAb, thyroid ultrasound and orbital computed tomography were all used. The V end was cut by 6 bases, the J end by 1 base, with 9 bases between. Germline-derived CDR1 and CDR2 are LGHDT and YNNKEL (reference sequence). The CDR3 has 13 residues.

The origin of this receptor is an older woman with Graves' ophthalmopathy. The sequencing sample was made of blood. This chain connects TRBV3-1 to TRBJ2-5; D perhaps matches TRBD2 (5 bases). In DNA form, the CDR3 reads TGTGCCAGCAGGGCGGCGGGCCAAGAGACCCAGTACTTC. Protein: CASRAAGQETQYF.